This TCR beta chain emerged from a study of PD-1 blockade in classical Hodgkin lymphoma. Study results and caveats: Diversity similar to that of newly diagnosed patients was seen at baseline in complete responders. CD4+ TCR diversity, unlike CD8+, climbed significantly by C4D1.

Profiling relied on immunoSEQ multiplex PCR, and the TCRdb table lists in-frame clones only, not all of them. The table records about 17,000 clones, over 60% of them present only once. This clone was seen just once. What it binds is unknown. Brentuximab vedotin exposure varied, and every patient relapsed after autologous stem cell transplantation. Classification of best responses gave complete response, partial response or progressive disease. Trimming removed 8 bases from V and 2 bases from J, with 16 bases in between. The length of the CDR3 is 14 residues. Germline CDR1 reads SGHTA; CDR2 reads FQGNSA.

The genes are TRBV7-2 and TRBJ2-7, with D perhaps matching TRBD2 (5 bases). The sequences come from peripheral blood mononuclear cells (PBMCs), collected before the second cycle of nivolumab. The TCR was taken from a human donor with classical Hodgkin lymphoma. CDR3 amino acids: CASGARERTYEQYF. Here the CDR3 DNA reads TGTGCCAGCGGAGCGAGGGAGAGGACCTACGAGCAGTACTTC.